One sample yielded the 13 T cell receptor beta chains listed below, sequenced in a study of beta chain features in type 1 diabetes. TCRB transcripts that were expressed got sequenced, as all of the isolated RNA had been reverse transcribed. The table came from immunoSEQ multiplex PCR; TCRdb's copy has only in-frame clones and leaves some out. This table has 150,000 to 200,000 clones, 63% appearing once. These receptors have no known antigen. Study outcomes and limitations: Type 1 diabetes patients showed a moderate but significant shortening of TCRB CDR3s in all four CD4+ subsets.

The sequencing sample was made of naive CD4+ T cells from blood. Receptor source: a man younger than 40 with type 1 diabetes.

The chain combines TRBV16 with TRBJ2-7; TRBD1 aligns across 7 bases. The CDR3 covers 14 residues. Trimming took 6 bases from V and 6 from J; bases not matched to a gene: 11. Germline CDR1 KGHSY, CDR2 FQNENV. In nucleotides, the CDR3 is TGTGCCAGCAGTCAAGTGACAGGGCACGGCGAGCAGTACTTC. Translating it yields CASSQVTGHGEQYF.

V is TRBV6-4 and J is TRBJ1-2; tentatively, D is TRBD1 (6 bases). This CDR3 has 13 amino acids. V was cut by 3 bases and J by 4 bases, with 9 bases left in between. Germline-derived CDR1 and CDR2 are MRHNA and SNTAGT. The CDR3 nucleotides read TGTGCCAGCAGTGAAGAACAGGGCTATGGCTACACCTTC. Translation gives CASSEEQGYGYTF.

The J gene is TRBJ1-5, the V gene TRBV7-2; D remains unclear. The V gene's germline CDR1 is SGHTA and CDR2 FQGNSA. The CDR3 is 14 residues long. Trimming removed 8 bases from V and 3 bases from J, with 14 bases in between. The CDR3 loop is CASGRPEDNQPQHF. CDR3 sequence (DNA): TGTGCCAGCGGGAGGCCGGAGGACAATCAGCCCCAGCATTTT.

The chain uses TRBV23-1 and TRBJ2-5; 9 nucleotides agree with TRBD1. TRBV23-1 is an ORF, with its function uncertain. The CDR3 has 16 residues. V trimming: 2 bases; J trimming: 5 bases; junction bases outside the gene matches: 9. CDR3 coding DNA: TGCGCCAGCAGTCAAGTGACAGGGGGTATTCCGGAGACCCAGTACTTC. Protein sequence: CASSQVTGGIPETQYF.

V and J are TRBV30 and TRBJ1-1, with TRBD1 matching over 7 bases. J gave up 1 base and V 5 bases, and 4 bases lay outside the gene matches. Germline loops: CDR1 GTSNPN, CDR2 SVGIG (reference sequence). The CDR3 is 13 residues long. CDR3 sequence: CAWDRTGNTEAFF. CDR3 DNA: TGTGCCTGGGATAGGACAGGGAACACTGAAGCTTTCTTT. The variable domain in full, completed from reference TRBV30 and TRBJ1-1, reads SQTIHQWPATLVQPVGSPLSLECTVEGTSNPNLYWYRQAAGRGLQLLFYSVGIGQISSEVPQNLSASRPQDRQFILSSKKLLLSDSGFYLCAWDRTGNTEAFFGQGTRLTVV.

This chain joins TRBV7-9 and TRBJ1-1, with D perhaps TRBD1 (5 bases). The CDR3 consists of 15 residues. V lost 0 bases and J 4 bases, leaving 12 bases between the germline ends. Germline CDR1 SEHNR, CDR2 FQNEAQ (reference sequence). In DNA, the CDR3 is TGTGCCAGCAGCTTAGCGATGGGGCAGAGCACTGAAGCTTTCTTT. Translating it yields CASSLAMGQSTEAFF. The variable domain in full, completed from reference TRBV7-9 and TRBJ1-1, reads DTGVSQNPRHKITKRGQNVTFRCDPISEHNRLYWYRQTLGQGPEFLTYFQNEAQLEKSRLLSDRFSAERPKGSFSTLEIQRTEQGDSAMYLCASSLAMGQSTEAFFGQGTRLTVV.

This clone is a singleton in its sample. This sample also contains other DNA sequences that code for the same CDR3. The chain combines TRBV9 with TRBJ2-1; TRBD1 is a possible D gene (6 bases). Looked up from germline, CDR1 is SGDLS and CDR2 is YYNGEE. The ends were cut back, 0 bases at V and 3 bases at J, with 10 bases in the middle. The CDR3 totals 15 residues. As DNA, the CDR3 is TGTGCCAGCAGCGTAGTCGCAGGGGACTACAATGAGCAGTTCTTC. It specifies CASSVVAGDYNEQFF.

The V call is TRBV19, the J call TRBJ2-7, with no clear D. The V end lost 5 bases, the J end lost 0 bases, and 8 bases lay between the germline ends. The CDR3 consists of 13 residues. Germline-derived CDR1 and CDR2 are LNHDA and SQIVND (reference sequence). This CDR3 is CASSPRNSYEQYF. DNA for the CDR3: TGTGCCAGTAGTCCCAGAAACTCCTACGAGCAGTACTTC. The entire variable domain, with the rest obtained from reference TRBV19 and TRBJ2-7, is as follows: DGGITQSPKYLFRKEGQNVTLSCEQNLNHDAMYWYRQDPGQGLRLIYYSQIVNDFQKGDIAEGYSVSREKKESFPLTVTSAQKNPTAFYLCASSPRNSYEQYFGPGTRLTVT.

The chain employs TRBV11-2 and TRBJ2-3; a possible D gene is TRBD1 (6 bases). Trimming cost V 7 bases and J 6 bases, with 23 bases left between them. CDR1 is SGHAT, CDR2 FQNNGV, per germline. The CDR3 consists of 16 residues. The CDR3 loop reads CASTQWAGVEFDTQYF. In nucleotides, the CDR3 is TGTGCCAGCACCCAATGGGCAGGGGTGGAGTTCGATACGCAGTATTTT.

CDR3: CSVAGRMTDTQYF. CDR3 in DNA: TGCAGCGTTGCGGGCAGAATGACAGATACGCAGTATTTT. The chain is built from TRBV29-1 and TRBJ2-3; D ambiguous. V was clipped by 4 bases and J by 3 bases, with 11 bases between them. There are 13 residues in the CDR3. Germline V gives CDR1 SQVTM, CDR2 ANQGSEA.

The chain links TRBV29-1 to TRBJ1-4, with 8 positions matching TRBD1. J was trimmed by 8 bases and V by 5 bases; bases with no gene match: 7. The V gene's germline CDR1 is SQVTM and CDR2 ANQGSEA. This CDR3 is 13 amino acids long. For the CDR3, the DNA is TGCAGCGTTCCCGGACAGGGAGGAGAAAAACTGTTTTTT. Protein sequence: CSVPGQGGEKLFF.

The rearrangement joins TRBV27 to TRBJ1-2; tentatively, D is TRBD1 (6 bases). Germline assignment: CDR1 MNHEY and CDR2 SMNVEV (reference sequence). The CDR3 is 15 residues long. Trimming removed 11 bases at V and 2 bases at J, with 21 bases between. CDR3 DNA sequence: TGTGCCCCTCGGACCGGGACAATTATGAACTATGGCTACACCTTC. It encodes CAPRTGTIMNYGYTF.

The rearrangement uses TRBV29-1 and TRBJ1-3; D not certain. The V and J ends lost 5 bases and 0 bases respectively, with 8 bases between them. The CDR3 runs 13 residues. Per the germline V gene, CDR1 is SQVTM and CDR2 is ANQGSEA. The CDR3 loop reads CSVQGFSGNTIYF. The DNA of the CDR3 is TGCAGCGTTCAAGGGTTCTCTGGAAACACCATATATTTT.